This TCR beta chain derives from a study of shared T cell receptors in the human thymus. J gave up 1 base and V 1 base, and 4 bases lay outside the gene matches. There are 15 residues in the CDR3. Germline V CDR1 and CDR2: LNHDA, SQIVND (reference sequence). The table came from immunoSEQ multiplex PCR; TCRdb's copy has only in-frame clones and leaves some out. Here the sample spans about 540,000 clones, more than 75% being singletons. Of note for this clone: Other nucleotide sequences from this sample produce the same CDR3.

These records were also assigned to another study, of human thymus T cells.

The chain links TRBV19 to TRBJ2-7; 7 positions match TRBD2. The sequencing sample was made of thymocytes. This receptor was taken from a boy in the first two years of life with a congenital heart defect. CDR3 in DNA: TGTGCCAGTAGTATAGGGGGGGGTCCGTCCTACGAGCAGTACTTC. Its protein is CASSIGGGPSYEQYF.